The 10 T cell receptor beta chains presented below share a single source sample, sequenced in a study of OX40 agonist ivuxolimab in advanced cancers. Profiling relied on immunoSEQ multiplex PCR, and the TCRdb table lists in-frame clones only, not all of them. The sample shows 30,000 to 45,000 clones, about 85% of them seen only once. The sample consisted of CD4+ or CD8+ T cells sorted from blood, taken in a trial of the OX40 agonist ivuxolimab. The receptors come from an adult with an advanced solid tumor such as melanoma, head and neck, liver or kidney cancer.

The genes are TRBV15 and TRBJ2-5; 12 nucleotides agree with TRBD2. Germline assignment: CDR1 LNHNV and CDR2 YYDKDF (reference sequence). There are 17 residues in the CDR3. V trimming: 0 bases; J trimming: 5 bases; junction bases outside the gene matches: 7. The DNA for the CDR3 is TGTGCCACCAGCAGAGATATCACTAGCGGGGGGTTGGAGACCCAGTACTTC. It specifies CATSRDITSGGLETQYF.

This rearrangement joins TRBV4-2 to TRBJ2-7, with a tentative D call TRBD1 (6 bases). The CDR3 consists of 13 residues. The germline V and J ends were trimmed by 1 base and 4 bases, with 8 bases remaining between them. CDR1 LGHNA and CDR2 YNFKEQ come from the germline V gene. CDR3 sequence (DNA): TGTGCCAGCAGCCAAGTAGGGGGATACGAGCAGTACTTC. This translates into CASSQVGGYEQYF.

The chain is built from TRBV4-2 and TRBJ2-7, with 8 positions matching TRBD2. This CDR3 has 16 residues. Per germline, CDR1 LGHNA and CDR2 YNFKEQ. The V segment lost 5 bases and the J segment 0 bases; nucleotides outside the gene matches: 9. The CDR3 coding sequence is TGTGCCAGCAGCGCCCTGGCCGCGGGGGGCTCCTACGAGCAGTACTTC. Residues: CASSALAAGGSYEQYF.

The chain employs TRBV10-3 and TRBJ1-5; 7 bases are shared with TRBD1. The germline V gene has CDR1 ENHRY and CDR2 SYGVKD. The CDR3 is 14 amino acids. Trimming removed 5 bases from V and 2 bases from J; junction bases left unmatched: 3. The CDR3 is CAISQGVRNQPQHF. The CDR3 nucleotides are TGTGCCATCAGTCAGGGGGTTCGCAATCAGCCCCAGCATTTT.

The gene calls are TRBV5-1 and TRBJ1-2, with 7 bases aligning to TRBD1. The V gene end was trimmed by 4 bases and the J gene end by 5 bases; junction bases not matched to a gene: 11. The CDR3 sequence is 15 residues long. CDR1 and CDR2 from the germline V gene are SGHRS and YFSETQ. CDR3 DNA sequence: TGCGCCAGCAGCAGTTGGACGCCAGGGGGGTATGGCTACACCTTC. Amino acids: CASSSWTPGGYGYTF.

This sequence joins TRBV2 and TRBJ2-3, with TRBD1 identical over 9 bases. The CDR3 contains 19 residues. V was pared by 6 bases and J by 3 bases, with 19 bases of the junction left unmatched. CDR1 is SNHLY and CDR2 is FYNNEI in the germline V gene. This chain's CDR3 is CASRTPGQGQGLSTDTQYF. The CDR3 nucleotides are TGTGCCAGCAGGACTCCGGGACAGGGCCAAGGGCTATCTACAGATACGCAGTATTTT. Full variable domain (remainder filled in from reference TRBV2 and TRBJ2-3): EPEVTQTPSHQVTQMGQEVILRCVPISNHLYFYWYRQILGQKVEFLVSFYNNEISEKSEIFDDQFSVERPDGSNFTLKIRSTKLEDSAMYFCASRTPGQGQGLSTDTQYFGPGTRLTVL.

The J gene is TRBJ2-2, the V gene TRBV7-2; TRBD1 aligns across 9 bases. With V trimmed by 5 bases and J by 3 bases, 7 bases remained unmatched. This CDR3 has 16 residues. Germline V CDR1 and CDR2: SGHTA, FQGNSA. The DNA of the CDR3 is TGTGCCAGCAGCACGCCGGGACAGGGATACACCGGGGAGCTGTTTTTT. Residues: CASSTPGQGYTGELFF.

There are a few counts of this clone. The CDR3 coding sequence is TGTGCCAGCAGTGAAATTAGGCAGATGAACACTGAAGCTTTCTTT. As protein: CASSEIRQMNTEAFF. The chain employs TRBV6-1 and TRBJ1-1; no reliable D call. The ends were cut back, 2 bases at V and 0 bases at J, with 10 bases in the middle. Germline values: CDR1 MNHNS, CDR2 SASEGT. The CDR3 is 15 amino acids.

The CDR3 nucleotides read TGCGCCAGCAGCCGGGACCTCCGGGGTGAAGCTTTCTTT. Amino acid sequence: CASSRDLRGEAFF. The rearrangement links TRBV5-1 to TRBJ1-1; D is perhaps TRBD1 (5 bases). The CDR3 runs 13 residues. Germline V gene lookup returns CDR1 SGHRS and CDR2 YFSETQ. Trimming left V 4 bases short and J 7 bases short, with 14 bases between.

The genes are TRBV19 and TRBJ2-2, with D maybe TRBD1 (5 bases). V lost 8 bases and J 3 bases, leaving 16 bases between the germline ends. The germline CDR1 and CDR2 sequences are LNHDA and SQIVND (reference sequence). CDR3 length: 15 residues. The CDR3 sequence: CASGNRIQDTGELFF. The DNA for the CDR3 is TGTGCCAGTGGAAACAGGATCCAAGACACCGGGGAGCTGTTTTTT.